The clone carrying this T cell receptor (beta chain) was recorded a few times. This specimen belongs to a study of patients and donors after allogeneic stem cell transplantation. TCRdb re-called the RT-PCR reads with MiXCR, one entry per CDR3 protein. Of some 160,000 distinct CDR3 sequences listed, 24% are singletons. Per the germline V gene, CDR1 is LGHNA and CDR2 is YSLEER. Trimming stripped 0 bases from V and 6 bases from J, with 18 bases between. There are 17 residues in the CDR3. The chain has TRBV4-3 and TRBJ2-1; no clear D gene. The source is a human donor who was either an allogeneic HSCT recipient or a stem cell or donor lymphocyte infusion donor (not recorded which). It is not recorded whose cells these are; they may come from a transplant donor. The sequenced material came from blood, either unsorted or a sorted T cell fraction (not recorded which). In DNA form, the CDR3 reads TGCGCCAGCAGCCAAGATAGGCCGGGCCCCGTTCCCAATGAGCAGTTCTTC. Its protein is CASSQDRPGPVPNEQFF.